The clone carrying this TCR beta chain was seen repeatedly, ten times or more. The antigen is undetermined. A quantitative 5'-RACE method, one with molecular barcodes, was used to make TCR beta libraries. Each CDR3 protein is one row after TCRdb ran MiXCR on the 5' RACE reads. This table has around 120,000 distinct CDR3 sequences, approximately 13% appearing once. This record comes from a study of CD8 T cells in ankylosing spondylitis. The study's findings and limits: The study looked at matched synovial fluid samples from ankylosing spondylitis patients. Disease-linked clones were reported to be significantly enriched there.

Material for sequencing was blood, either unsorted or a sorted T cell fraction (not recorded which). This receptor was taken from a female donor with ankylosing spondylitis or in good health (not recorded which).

Here the CDR3 reads CASSYAGRPGGDTQYF. CDR3 in DNA: TGTGCCAGCAGTTATGCCGGCCGACCGGGAGGGGATACGCAGTATTTT. The J gene is TRBJ2-3, the V gene TRBV12-3 or TRBV12-4; 8 nucleotides align to TRBD2. The CDR3 totals 16 residues. After removal of 4 bases from V and 6 bases from J, the junction contained 12 bases not matched to a gene.